This TCR beta chain was identified during a study of cytomegalovirus exposure and HLA in healthy donors. The PCR was carried out with 60 Vbeta primers and 13 Jbeta primers. Sequenced by immunoSEQ multiplex PCR; TCRdb stores in-frame clones only, minus some. Of approximately 100,000 clones in the sample, about 70% were seen once. Trimming shortened V by 1 base and J by 0 bases, and 10 bases separated the two germline ends. Germline V gene lookup returns CDR1 SNHLY and CDR2 FYNNEI. There are 15 residues in the CDR3. The sequencing sample was made of PBMCs. This TCR was recovered from a man aged 50-60 years in good health and CMV-seropositive. The chain employs TRBV2 and TRBJ2-7; no clear D. In nucleotides, the CDR3 is TGTGCCAGCAGTGAAGACCGGGTTACCTCCTACGAGCAGTACTTC. It codes for CASSEDRVTSYEQYF.